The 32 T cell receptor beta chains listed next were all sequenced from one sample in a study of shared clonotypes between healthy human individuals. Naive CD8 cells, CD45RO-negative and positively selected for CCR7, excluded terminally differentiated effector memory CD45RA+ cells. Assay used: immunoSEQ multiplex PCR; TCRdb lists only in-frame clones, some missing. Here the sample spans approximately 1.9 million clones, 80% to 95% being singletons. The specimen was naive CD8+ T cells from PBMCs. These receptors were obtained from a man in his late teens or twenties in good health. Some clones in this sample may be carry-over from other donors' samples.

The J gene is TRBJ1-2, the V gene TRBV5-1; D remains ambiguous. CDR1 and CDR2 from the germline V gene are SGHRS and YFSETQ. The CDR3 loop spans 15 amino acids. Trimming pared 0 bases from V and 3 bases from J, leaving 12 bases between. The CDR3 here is CASSLAEADYYGYTF. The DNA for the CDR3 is TGCGCCAGCAGCTTGGCCGAGGCCGACTACTATGGCTACACCTTC.

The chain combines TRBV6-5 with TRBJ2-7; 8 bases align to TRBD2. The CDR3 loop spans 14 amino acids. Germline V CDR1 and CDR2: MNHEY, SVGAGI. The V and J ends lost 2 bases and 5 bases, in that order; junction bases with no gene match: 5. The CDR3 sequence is CASSYQREIHEQYF. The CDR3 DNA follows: TGTGCCAGCAGTTACCAGCGGGAGATCCACGAGCAGTACTTC.

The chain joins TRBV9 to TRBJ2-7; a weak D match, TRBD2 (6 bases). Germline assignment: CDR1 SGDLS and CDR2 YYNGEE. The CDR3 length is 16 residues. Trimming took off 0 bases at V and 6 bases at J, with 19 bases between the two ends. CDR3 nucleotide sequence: TGTGCCAGCAGCGTAGCTCCCGGGCAGGGAGGACGCGAGCAGTACTTC. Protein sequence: CASSVAPGQGGREQYF.

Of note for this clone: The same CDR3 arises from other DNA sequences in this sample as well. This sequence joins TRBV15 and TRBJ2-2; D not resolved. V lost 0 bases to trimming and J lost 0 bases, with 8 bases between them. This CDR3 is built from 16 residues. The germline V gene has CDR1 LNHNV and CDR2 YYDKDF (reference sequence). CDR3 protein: CATSRDRAANTGELFF. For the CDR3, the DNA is TGTGCCACCAGCAGAGATCGGGCGGCGAACACCGGGGAGCTGTTTTTT. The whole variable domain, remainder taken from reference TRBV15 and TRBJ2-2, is DAMVIQNPRYQVTQFGKPVTLSCSQTLNHNVMYWYQQKSSQAPKLLFHYYDKDFNNEADTPDNFQSRRPNTSFCFLDIRSPGLGDTAMYLCATSRDRAANTGELFFGEGSRLTVL.

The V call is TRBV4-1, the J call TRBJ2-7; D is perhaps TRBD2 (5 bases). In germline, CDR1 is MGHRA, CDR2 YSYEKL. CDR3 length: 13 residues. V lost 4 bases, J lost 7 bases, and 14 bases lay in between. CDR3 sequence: CASSPGELREQYF. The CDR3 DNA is TGCGCCAGCAGCCCTGGGGAGTTGAGGGAGCAGTACTTC.

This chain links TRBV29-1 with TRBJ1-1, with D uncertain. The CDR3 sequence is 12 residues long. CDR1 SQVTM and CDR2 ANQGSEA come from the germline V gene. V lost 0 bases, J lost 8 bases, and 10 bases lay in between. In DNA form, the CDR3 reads TGCAGCGTTGAAGATTCCGAACCGGAAGCTTTCTTT. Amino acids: CSVEDSEPEAFF.

The CDR3 region has the DNA TGTGCCAGCAGTGATACGGGCAGCAATCAGCCCCAGCATTTT. Protein sequence: CASSDTGSNQPQHF. The chain carries TRBV27 and TRBJ1-5, with D unclear. This CDR3 region has 14 residues. Trimming took off 5 bases at V and 1 base at J, with 9 bases between the two ends. Germline V lookup: CDR1 MNHEY, CDR2 SMNVEV (reference sequence).

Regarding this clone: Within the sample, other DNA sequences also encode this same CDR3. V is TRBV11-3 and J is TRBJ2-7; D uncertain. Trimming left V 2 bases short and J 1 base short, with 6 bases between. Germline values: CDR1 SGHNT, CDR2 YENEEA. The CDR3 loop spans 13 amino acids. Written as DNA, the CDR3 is TGTGCCAGCAGCTTAAGGACGTCCTACGAGCAGTACTTC. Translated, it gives CASSLRTSYEQYF.

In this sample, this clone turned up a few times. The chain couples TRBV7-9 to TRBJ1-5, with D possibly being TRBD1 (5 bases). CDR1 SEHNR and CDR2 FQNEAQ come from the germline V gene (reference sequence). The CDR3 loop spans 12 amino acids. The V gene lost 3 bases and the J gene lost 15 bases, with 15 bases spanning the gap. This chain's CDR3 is CASSLVTGPRHF. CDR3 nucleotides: TGTGCCAGCAGCTTGGTGACGGGACCGCGGCATTTT.

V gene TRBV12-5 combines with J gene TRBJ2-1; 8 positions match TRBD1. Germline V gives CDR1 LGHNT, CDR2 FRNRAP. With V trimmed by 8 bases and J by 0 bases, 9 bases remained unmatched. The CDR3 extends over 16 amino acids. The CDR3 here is CASSPYRGSSYNEQFF. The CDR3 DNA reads TGTGCTAGTTCCCCATACAGGGGGAGCTCCTACAATGAGCAGTTCTTC.

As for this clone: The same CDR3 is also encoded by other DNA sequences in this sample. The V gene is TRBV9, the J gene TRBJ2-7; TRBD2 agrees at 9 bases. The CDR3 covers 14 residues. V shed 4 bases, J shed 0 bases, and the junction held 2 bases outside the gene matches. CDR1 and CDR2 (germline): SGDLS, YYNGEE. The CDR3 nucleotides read TGTGCCAGCAGCTTTAGCGGGAGCTCCTACGAGCAGTACTTC. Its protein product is CASSFSGSSYEQYF.

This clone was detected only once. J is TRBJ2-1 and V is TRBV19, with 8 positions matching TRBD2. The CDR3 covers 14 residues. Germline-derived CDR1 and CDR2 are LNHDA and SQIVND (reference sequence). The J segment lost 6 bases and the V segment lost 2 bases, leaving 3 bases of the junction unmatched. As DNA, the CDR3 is TGTGCCAGTAGTATATCTAGCGGGCTCAATGAGCAGTTCTTC. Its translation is CASSISSGLNEQFF.

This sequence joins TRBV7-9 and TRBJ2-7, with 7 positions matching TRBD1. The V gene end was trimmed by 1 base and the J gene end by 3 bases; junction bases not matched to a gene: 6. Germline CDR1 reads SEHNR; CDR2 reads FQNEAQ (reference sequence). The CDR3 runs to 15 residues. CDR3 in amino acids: CASSLGQGIYYEQYF. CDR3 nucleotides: TGTGCCAGCAGCTTAGGACAGGGAATCTACTACGAGCAGTACTTC. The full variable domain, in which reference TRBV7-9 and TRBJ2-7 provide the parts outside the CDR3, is DTGVSQNPRHKITKRGQNVTFRCDPISEHNRLYWYRQTLGQGPEFLTYFQNEAQLEKSRLLSDRFSAERPKGSFSTLEIQRTEQGDSAMYLCASSLGQGIYYEQYFGPGTRLTVT.

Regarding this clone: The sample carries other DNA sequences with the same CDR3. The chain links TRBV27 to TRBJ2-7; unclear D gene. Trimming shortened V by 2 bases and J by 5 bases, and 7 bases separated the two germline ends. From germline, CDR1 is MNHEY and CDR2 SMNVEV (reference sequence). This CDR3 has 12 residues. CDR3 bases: TGTGCCAGCAGTTTAATAGGAAACGAGCAGTACTTC. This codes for CASSLIGNEQYF.

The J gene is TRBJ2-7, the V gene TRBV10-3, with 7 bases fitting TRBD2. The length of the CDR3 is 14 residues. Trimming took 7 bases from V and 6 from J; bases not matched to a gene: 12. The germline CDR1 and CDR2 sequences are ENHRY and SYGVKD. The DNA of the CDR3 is TGTGCCATCACCCCGTTTAGCGGGCCGTCCGAGCAGTACTTC. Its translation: CAITPFSGPSEQYF.

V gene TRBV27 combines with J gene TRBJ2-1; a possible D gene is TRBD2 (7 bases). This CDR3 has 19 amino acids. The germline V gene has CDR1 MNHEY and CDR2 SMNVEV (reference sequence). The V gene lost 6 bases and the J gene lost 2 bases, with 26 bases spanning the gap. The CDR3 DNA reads TGTGCCAGCAGCCGAGTGACCGGGGGCCTGGCGGGGGCCTACAATGAGCAGTTCTTC. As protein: CASSRVTGGLAGAYNEQFF.

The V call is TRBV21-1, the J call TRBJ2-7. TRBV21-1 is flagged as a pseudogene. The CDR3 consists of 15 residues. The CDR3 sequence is CASSAPLTWGYEQYF. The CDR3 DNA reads TGTGCCAGCAGCGCTCCCCTGACCTGGGGCTACGAGCAGTACTTC.

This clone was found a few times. CDR3 region: CASSPTSGSIHGYTF. CDR3 bases: TGTGCCAGCAGCCCGACCTCAGGGAGCATCCATGGCTACACCTTC. The chain carries TRBV7-6 and TRBJ1-2, with a possible D match to TRBD1 (5 bases). V was shortened by 5 bases and J by 6 bases, with 19 bases between the two germline ends. The germline V gene encodes CDR1 SGHVS and CDR2 FNYEAQ. The CDR3 sequence is 15 residues long.

The CDR3 is CASSQLAGGRNEQFF. Here the CDR3 DNA reads TGTGCCAGCAGTCAACTAGCGGGAGGACGCAATGAGCAGTTCTTC. The rearrangement links TRBV28 to TRBJ2-1, with 12 bases lining up with TRBD2. V shed 5 bases and J 6 bases; nucleotides not matched to a gene: 5. CDR1 and CDR2 from the germline V gene are MDHEN and SYDVKM. The CDR3 consists of 15 residues.

CDR3 amino acids: CASSLGGHPLGEQYF. The CDR3, as DNA: TGTGCCAGCAGCTTAGGGGGCCACCCATTAGGGGAGCAGTACTTC. The rearrangement uses TRBV7-9 and TRBJ2-7, with D possibly TRBD1 on 5 matching bases. The V gene lost 1 base and the J gene lost 7 bases, with 17 bases spanning the gap. The germline gives CDR1 SEHNR, CDR2 FQNEAQ (reference sequence). The CDR3 covers 15 residues.

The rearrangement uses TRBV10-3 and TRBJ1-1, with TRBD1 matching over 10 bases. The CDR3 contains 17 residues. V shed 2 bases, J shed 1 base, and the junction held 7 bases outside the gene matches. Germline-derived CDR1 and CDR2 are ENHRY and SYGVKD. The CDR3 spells CAISEVGQGPKNTEAFF. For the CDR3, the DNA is TGTGCCATCAGTGAGGTGGGACAGGGGCCCAAGAACACTGAAGCTTTCTTT.

The CDR3 is CASSPDRGRSNYGYTF. The CDR3 region has the DNA TGCGCCAGCAGCCCGGACAGGGGCCGATCTAACTATGGCTACACCTTC. This sequence joins TRBV4-1 and TRBJ1-2; 9 nucleotides agree with TRBD1. From germline, CDR1 is MGHRA and CDR2 YSYEKL. J gave up 0 bases and V 4 bases, and 6 bases lay outside the gene matches. The CDR3 length is 16 residues.

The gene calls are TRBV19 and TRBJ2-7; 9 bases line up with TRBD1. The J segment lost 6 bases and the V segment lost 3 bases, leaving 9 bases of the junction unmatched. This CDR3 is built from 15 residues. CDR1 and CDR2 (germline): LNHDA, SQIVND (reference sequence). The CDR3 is CASSMAGTGKSEQYF. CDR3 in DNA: TGTGCCAGTAGTATGGCCGGGACAGGGAAGTCCGAGCAGTACTTC.

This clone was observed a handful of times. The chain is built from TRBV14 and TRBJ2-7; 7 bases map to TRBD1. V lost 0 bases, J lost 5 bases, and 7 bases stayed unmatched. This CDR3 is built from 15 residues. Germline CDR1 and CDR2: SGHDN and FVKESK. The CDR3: CASSQDTGDGHEQYF. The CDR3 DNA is TGTGCCAGCAGCCAAGATACAGGGGACGGCCACGAGCAGTACTTC.

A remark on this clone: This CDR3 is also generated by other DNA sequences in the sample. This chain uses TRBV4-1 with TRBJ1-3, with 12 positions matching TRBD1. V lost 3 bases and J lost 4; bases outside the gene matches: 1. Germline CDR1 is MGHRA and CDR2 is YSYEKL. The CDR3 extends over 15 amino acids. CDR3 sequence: CASSQGQGAGNTIYF. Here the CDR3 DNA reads TGCGCCAGCAGCCAGGGACAGGGGGCGGGAAACACCATATATTTT.

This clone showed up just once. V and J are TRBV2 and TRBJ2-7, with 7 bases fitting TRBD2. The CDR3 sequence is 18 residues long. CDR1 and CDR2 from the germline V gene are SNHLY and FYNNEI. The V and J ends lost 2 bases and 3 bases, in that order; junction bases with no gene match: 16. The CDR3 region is CASSENLRQLAPGYEQYF. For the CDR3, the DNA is TGTGCCAGCAGTGAAAATTTACGGCAACTAGCGCCAGGCTACGAGCAGTACTTC.

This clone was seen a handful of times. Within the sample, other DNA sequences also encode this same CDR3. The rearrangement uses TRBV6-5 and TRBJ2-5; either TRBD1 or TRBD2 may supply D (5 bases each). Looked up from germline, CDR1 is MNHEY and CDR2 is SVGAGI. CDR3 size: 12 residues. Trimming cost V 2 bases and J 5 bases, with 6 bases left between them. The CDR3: CASSYGGETQYF. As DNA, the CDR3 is TGTGCCAGCAGTTACGGGGGTGAGACCCAGTACTTC.

CDR3 sequence reads: CASSASGTATEPQHF. The CDR3 DNA is TGTGCCAGCAGCGCTTCCGGGACAGCGACGGAGCCCCAGCATTTT. The genes are TRBV7-9 and TRBJ1-5, with TRBD1 matching over 7 bases. V gave up 5 bases and J gave up 8 bases; unmatched junction bases: 12. This CDR3 is 15 amino acids long. In germline, CDR1 is SEHNR, CDR2 FQNEAQ (reference sequence).

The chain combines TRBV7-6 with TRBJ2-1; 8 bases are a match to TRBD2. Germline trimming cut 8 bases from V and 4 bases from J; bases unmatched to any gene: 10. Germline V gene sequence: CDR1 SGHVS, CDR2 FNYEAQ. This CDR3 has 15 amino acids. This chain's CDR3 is CASGMGLAGYNEQFF. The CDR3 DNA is TGTGCCAGCGGGATGGGGCTAGCGGGTTACAATGAGCAGTTCTTC.

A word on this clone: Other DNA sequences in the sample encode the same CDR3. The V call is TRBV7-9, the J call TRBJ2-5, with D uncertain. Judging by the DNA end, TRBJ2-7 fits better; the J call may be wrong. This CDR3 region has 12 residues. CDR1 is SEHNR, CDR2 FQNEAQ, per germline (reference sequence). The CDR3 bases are TGTGCCAGCAGCCTGGGCTCCTACGAGCAGTACTTC. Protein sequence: CASSLGSYEQYF.

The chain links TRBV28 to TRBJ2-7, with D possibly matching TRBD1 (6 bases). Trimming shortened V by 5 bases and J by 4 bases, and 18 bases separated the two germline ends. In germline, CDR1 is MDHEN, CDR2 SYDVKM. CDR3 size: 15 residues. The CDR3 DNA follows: TGTGCCAGCAGTACCGCAGGGGACCTAGGGTACGAGCAGTACTTC. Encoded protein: CASSTAGDLGYEQYF.

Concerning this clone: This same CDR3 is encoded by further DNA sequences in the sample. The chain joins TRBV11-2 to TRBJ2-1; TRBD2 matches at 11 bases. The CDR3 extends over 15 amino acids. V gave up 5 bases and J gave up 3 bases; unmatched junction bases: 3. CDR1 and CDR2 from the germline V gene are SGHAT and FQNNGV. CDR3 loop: CASSPGLAGYNEQFF. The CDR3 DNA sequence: TGTGCCAGCAGCCCAGGACTAGCGGGCTACAATGAGCAGTTCTTC.